The T cell receptor (beta chain) under discussion was sequenced for a study of cytomegalovirus exposure and HLA in healthy donors. Background on the study: There were 90 million to 140 million unique TCR beta sequences, drawn from about 200 million T cells, in an earlier analysis.

It was with 60 Vbeta and 13 Jbeta primers that the PCR ran. The data were produced by immunoSEQ multiplex PCR, yet TCRdb's version contains in-frame clones alone and is incomplete. The sample holds some 120,000 clones; 75% to 90% are singletons and the top ten take roughly 20%. Sample: PBMCs. This TCR was recovered from a man younger than 35 in good health and CMV-seropositive.

The CDR3 region is CASSLASGGIADTQYF. The CDR3 nucleotides read TGTGCCAGCAGCTTAGCTAGCGGGGGAATAGCGGATACGCAGTATTTT. V and J are TRBV7-2 and TRBJ2-3; 9 bases match TRBD2. The germline V gene has CDR1 SGHTA and CDR2 FQGNSA. The V and J ends lost 0 bases and 6 bases, in that order; junction bases with no gene match: 7. The CDR3 is 16 residues long.